This T cell receptor (beta chain) was sequenced in a study of CD8+CD57+ T cells in acquired aplastic anemia. In the study overall: Mean yield of DNA from sorted CD4+ and CD8+ cells was about 3.2 ug.

Genomic DNA, serving as template, underwent TCR beta VDJ and CDR3 profiling. Each CDR3 protein is one row after TCRdb ran MiXCR on the reads. The sample holds roughly 86,000 distinct CDR3 sequences; 40% to 50% are singletons and the top ten take 65% to 70%. This clonotype was counted many times. Germline loops: CDR1 MNHEY, CDR2 SMNVEV (reference sequence). CDR3 length: 13 residues. The V and J ends lost 3 bases and 1 base respectively, with 5 bases between them. The chain recombines TRBV27 with TRBJ2-3, with a tentative D call TRBD2 (5 bases). What was sequenced was sorted CD4+, CD8+, or CD8+CD57+ T cells (not recorded which) from PBMCs. This receptor was identified in a human donor in good health, serving as a control. Here the CDR3 reads CASSLRGTDTQYF. The CDR3 region has the DNA TGTGCCAGCAGTTTGCGGGGCACAGATACGCAGTATTTT.